Below are 29 T cell receptor beta chains sequenced from a single sample in a study of T-cell reconstitution after alpha-beta-depleted transplantation in children. A library of TCRbeta sequences, prepared with unique molecular identifiers, was generated. TCRdb called the PCR reads again in MiXCR, with one record for every CDR3 protein. The sample records some 840,000 distinct CDR3 sequences, about 16% being singletons. Source: PBMCs, mostly from graft donor cells, taken 360 days after TCRalphabeta/CD19-depleted stem cell transplant. The receptors originated from a male patient younger than 18 who had a stem cell transplant for acute lymphoblastic leukemia, so the T cells may come from the graft donor.

This clonotype was seen at least ten times. CDR3: CASSFGEETQYF. The DNA of the CDR3 is TGCGCCAGCAGCTTTGGGGAAGAGACCCAGTACTTC. This chain uses TRBV5-1 with TRBJ2-5; D gene ambiguous. V was shortened by 2 bases and J by 3 bases, with 5 bases between the two germline ends. The CDR3 has 12 amino acids. Germline CDR1 is SGHRS and CDR2 is YFSETQ.

The V and J genes are TRBV4-1 and TRBJ2-3; D is uncertain. From germline, CDR1 is MGHRA and CDR2 YSYEKL. Trimming cost V 0 bases and J 6 bases, with 13 bases left between them. This CDR3 spans 15 amino acids. This CDR3 is CASSQDGLRRDTQYF. The CDR3 DNA reads TGCGCCAGCAGCCAAGACGGCCTTCGCCGCGATACGCAGTATTTT.

The genes are TRBV6-1 and TRBJ2-7, with 7 bases lining up with TRBD2. CDR3 length equals 13 residues. V was clipped by 7 bases and J by 4 bases; unmatched bases: 7. Germline V gene data show CDR1 as MNHNS and CDR2 as SASEGT. The CDR3 sequence: CASTGGSGYEQYF. CDR3 in DNA: TGTGCCAGCACCGGCGGGAGTGGGTACGAGCAGTACTTC.

This clonotype was detected many times. The chain combines TRBV5-1 with TRBJ2-3, with D hard to call. The CDR3 spans 13 residues. V shed 4 bases and J shed 6 bases, with 12 bases lying between them. CDR1 SGHRS and CDR2 YFSETQ come from the germline V gene. Here the CDR3 reads CASSVRDGDTQYF. CDR3 DNA: TGCGCCAGCAGCGTCCGTGATGGGGATACGCAGTATTTT.

J is TRBJ2-7 and V is TRBV7-8, with 8 bases lining up with TRBD2. The CDR3 loop spans 13 amino acids. Germline trimming cut 5 bases from V and 3 bases from J; bases unmatched to any gene: 3. The germline gives CDR1 SGHVS, CDR2 FQNEAQ. The CDR3 nucleotides are TGTGCCAGCAGCAGGACTAGCAACTACGAGCAGTACTTC. Residues: CASSRTSNYEQYF.

This clonotype was observed a few times. This rearrangement joins TRBV27 to TRBJ2-1; the D gene is possibly TRBD1 (5 bases). This CDR3 is 17 amino acids long. The germline CDR1 and CDR2 sequences are MNHEY and SMNVEV (reference sequence). The germline V and J ends were trimmed by 8 bases and 7 bases, with 27 bases remaining between them. CDR3 amino acids: CASASGRVVGKGNEQFF. The CDR3 DNA reads TGTGCCAGCGCCTCGGGCCGTGTGGTGGGCAAGGGGAATGAGCAGTTCTTC.

J is TRBJ2-5 and V is TRBV14; 9 nucleotides line up with TRBD2. Losses at the gene ends were 0 bases for V and 9 bases for J; bases not matched to a gene: 11. This CDR3 comprises 16 residues. Germline-derived CDR1 and CDR2 are SGHDN and FVKESK. The CDR3 DNA follows: TGTGCCAGCAGCCAAGAGGTGGTTTTAGCGGGAGAAGCCCAGTACTTC. Protein: CASSQEVVLAGEAQYF.

The chain has TRBV23-1 and TRBJ2-1; D is ambiguous. TRBV23-1 is filed as an ORF, its function uncertain. The germline V and J ends were trimmed by 3 bases and 8 bases, with 14 bases remaining between them. CDR3 length: 14 residues. CDR3 in DNA: TGCGCCAGCAGTCATCTCCAAGGCGGTGATGAGCAGTTCTTC. It encodes CASSHLQGGDEQFF.

There are a few counts of this clonotype. V and J are TRBV6-1 and TRBJ2-1, with TRBD2 identical over 14 bases. Unmatched junction bases numbered 12, after V lost 6 bases and J lost 2 bases. The length of the CDR3 is 19 residues. The germline CDR1 and CDR2 sequences are MNHNS and SASEGT. The CDR3 sequence is CASRPLGGLAGVPYNEQFF. The CDR3, as DNA: TGTGCCAGCAGGCCCCTCGGGGGACTAGCGGGAGTCCCCTACAATGAGCAGTTCTTC.

At least ten counts were recorded for this clonotype. The chain carries TRBV20-1 and TRBJ1-1; TRBD1 is a possible D gene (6 bases). This CDR3 has 13 residues. Trimming cost V 0 bases and J 9 bases, with 14 bases left between them. Germline V gene data show CDR1 as DFQATT and CDR2 as SNEGSKA (reference sequence). The CDR3 region is CSAREGAARQAFF. CDR3 bases: TGCAGTGCTAGAGAGGGGGCGGCTCGGCAAGCTTTCTTT.

In this sample, this clonotype turned up a few times. The V and J genes are TRBV24-1 and TRBJ2-1, with a tentative D call TRBD1 (5 bases). Germline V gene lookup returns CDR1 KGHDR and CDR2 SFDVKD. The CDR3 extends over 15 amino acids. With 4 bases removed from V and 0 bases from J, the gap between germline ends came to 9 bases. The CDR3 nucleotides are TGTGCCACCAGTGAGCAGGGTTACTCCTACAATGAGCAGTTCTTC. Amino acids: CATSEQGYSYNEQFF.

The chain has TRBV20-1 and TRBJ1-4; D gene ambiguous. The CDR3 is 13 residues long. The V end lost 1 base, the J end lost 10 bases, and 13 bases lay between the germline ends. The germline V gene has CDR1 DFQATT and CDR2 SNEGSKA (reference sequence). The CDR3 here is CSARVGSEAKLFF. In DNA, the CDR3 is TGCAGTGCTAGAGTCGGGTCGGAAGCAAAACTGTTTTTT.

V usage is TRBV5-1 and J usage is TRBJ2-1, with 7 bases lining up with TRBD2. CDR1 is SGHRS, CDR2 YFSETQ, per germline. J gave up 0 bases and V 3 bases, and 6 bases lay outside the gene matches. This CDR3 has 16 amino acids. CDR3 nucleotides: TGCGCCAGCAGCTCGCTAGCGGTGAGCTCCTACAATGAGCAGTTCTTC. Its translation is CASSSLAVSSYNEQFF.

This clonotype was observed a handful of times. The chain is built from TRBV7-3 and TRBJ1-2, with 10 bases identical to TRBD1. V was clipped by 3 bases and J by 6 bases; unmatched bases: 7. The CDR3 extends over 15 amino acids. Germline V gives CDR1 SGHTA, CDR2 FQGTGA. Here the CDR3 DNA reads TGTGCCAGCAGCTTGGTCGGGACAGGGGATAATGGCTACACCTTC. Its translation: CASSLVGTGDNGYTF.

In its sample, this clonotype was seen a few times. This sequence joins TRBV6-1 and TRBJ2-5, with 12 bases fitting TRBD2. The CDR3 runs 17 residues. The ends lost 6 bases at V and 0 bases at J; junction bases unmatched: 8. The germline CDR1 and CDR2 sequences are MNHNS and SASEGT. CDR3 region: CASSRIRTSGDQETQYF. The CDR3 coding sequence is TGTGCCAGCAGCCGAATACGGACTAGCGGGGACCAAGAGACCCAGTACTTC.

This clonotype was counted ten times or more. The J gene is TRBJ2-1, the V gene TRBV24-1; 9 bases line up with TRBD2. The CDR3 loop spans 15 amino acids. Germline-derived CDR1 and CDR2 are KGHDR and SFDVKD. J was trimmed by 7 bases and V by 6 bases; bases with no gene match: 9. CDR3: CATSPRVAGVNEQFF. The CDR3 nucleotides are TGTGCCACCAGTCCGAGGGTAGCGGGAGTGAATGAGCAGTTCTTC.

The rearrangement uses TRBV29-1 and TRBJ2-3, with unresolved D. Trimming took off 5 bases at V and 0 bases at J, with 6 bases between the two ends. The CDR3 length is 12 residues. Germline values: CDR1 SQVTM, CDR2 ANQGSEA. The CDR3 region has the DNA TGCAGCGTTTGTGAGAGCACAGATACGCAGTATTTT. Translation: CSVCESTDTQYF.

This clonotype turned up a few times. The rearrangement uses TRBV19 and TRBJ2-5, with D possibly called TRBD1 or TRBD2 (5 bases each). Trimming stripped 2 bases from V and 5 bases from J, with 9 bases between. Germline V gene data show CDR1 as LNHDA and CDR2 as SQIVND (reference sequence). The CDR3 covers 13 residues. CDR3 in DNA: TGTGCCAGTAGTATAAGGGACGGGGAGACCCAGTACTTC. It yields the protein CASSIRDGETQYF.

This clonotype was found a few times. The DNA for the CDR3 is TGCGCCAGCAGCCCTGGACAGGGTCTGCTTTTAGCCAAAAACATTCAGTACTTC. It encodes CASSPGQGLLLAKNIQYF. The chain combines TRBV5-1 with TRBJ2-4; 8 nucleotides align to TRBD1. J gave up 0 bases and V 4 bases, and 12 bases lay outside the gene matches. CDR1 and CDR2 (germline): SGHRS, YFSETQ. This CDR3 region has 18 residues.

This chain connects TRBV6-6 to TRBJ2-1, with no clear D. The CDR3 runs 13 residues. Germline values: CDR1 MNHNY, CDR2 SVGAGI (reference sequence). V was cut by 0 bases and J by 7 bases, with 7 bases left in between. Here the CDR3 reads CASSYSSLNEQFF. CDR3 DNA sequence: TGTGCCAGCAGTTACTCGAGCCTAAATGAGCAGTTCTTC.

V and J are TRBV7-9 and TRBJ2-7, with a tentative D call TRBD2 (6 bases). The V end was cut by 5 bases, the J end by 5 bases, with 19 bases between. CDR1 and CDR2 (germline): SEHNR, FQNEAQ (reference sequence). CDR3 length: 15 amino acids. The CDR3 is CASSAPLALGDEQYF. DNA of the CDR3: TGTGCCAGCAGCGCTCCACTAGCTCTTGGGGACGAGCAGTACTTC.

CDR3 loop: CASSLLGRGYNEQFF. The CDR3 DNA reads TGTGCCAGCAGTTTATTAGGGAGAGGCTACAATGAGCAGTTCTTC. V and J are TRBV27 and TRBJ2-1, with TRBD2 as a possible D gene (5 bases). The CDR3 has 15 residues. Germline loops: CDR1 MNHEY, CDR2 SMNVEV (reference sequence). Trimming stripped 1 base from V and 3 bases from J, with 10 bases between.

CDR3 in amino acids: CASSPPGWSYGYTF. In DNA, the CDR3 is TGTGCCAGCTCACCACCAGGGTGGAGCTATGGCTACACCTTC. V gene TRBV18 combines with J gene TRBJ1-2, with D unresolved. Trimming removed 0 bases from V and 4 bases from J, with 9 bases in between. The CDR3 runs to 14 residues. Germline CDR1 is KGHSH and CDR2 is LQKENI.

The chain recombines TRBV5-6 with TRBJ2-2; the match to TRBD1 covers 8 bases. Trimming at V came to 3 bases and at J to 6 bases, leaving 7 bases not matched to a gene. The CDR3 runs 15 residues. Germline-derived CDR1 and CDR2 are SGHDT and YYEEEE. CDR3 protein: CASSSPGGASGELFF. CDR3 nucleotide sequence: TGTGCCAGCAGCTCTCCAGGGGGCGCGTCCGGGGAGCTGTTTTTT.

This clonotype was detected a few times. The J gene is TRBJ1-5, the V gene TRBV20-1; tentatively, D is TRBD1 (6 bases). This CDR3 contains 16 residues. The germline gives CDR1 DFQATT, CDR2 SNEGSKA (reference sequence). V lost 3 bases, J lost 1 base, and 16 bases lay in between. The CDR3 protein is CSARRAGAVSNQPQHF. CDR3 in DNA: TGCAGTGCTAGGAGGGCGGGGGCGGTAAGCAATCAGCCCCAGCATTTT.

The genes are TRBV4-1 and TRBJ2-7; 9 nucleotides match TRBD2. V gave up 1 base and J gave up 3 bases; unmatched junction bases: 7. The CDR3 consists of 16 residues. CDR1 MGHRA and CDR2 YSYEKL come from the germline V gene. This CDR3 reads CASSQVLAGDLYEQYF. The CDR3 coding sequence is TGCGCCAGCAGCCAAGTCTTAGCGGGAGACCTCTACGAGCAGTACTTC.

This clonotype was detected ten times or more. The V gene is TRBV20-1, the J gene TRBJ1-1; weak D call: TRBD1 (6 bases). The CDR3 totals 13 residues. Per germline, CDR1 DFQATT and CDR2 SNEGSKA (reference sequence). V was clipped by 0 bases and J by 1 base, with 6 bases between them. The CDR3 is CSARETGNTEAFF. The DNA for the CDR3 is TGCAGTGCTAGAGAGACAGGGAACACTGAAGCTTTCTTT.

This chain links TRBV7-9 with TRBJ2-3; D unresolved. Germline V gene data show CDR1 as SEHNR and CDR2 as FQNEAQ (reference sequence). This CDR3 region has 14 residues. Trimming took off 6 bases at V and 3 bases at J, with 13 bases between the two ends. Here the CDR3 reads CASSPYRETDTQYF. The CDR3 DNA follows: TGTGCCAGCAGTCCCTATCGCGAGACAGATACGCAGTATTTT.

The chain links TRBV2 to TRBJ2-7; the match to TRBD2 covers 9 bases. The germline CDR1 and CDR2 sequences are SNHLY and FYNNEI. There are 14 residues in the CDR3. Unmatched junction bases numbered 4, after V lost 7 bases and J lost 0 bases. The CDR3 protein is CASISGGPSYEQYF. The CDR3 nucleotides are TGTGCCAGCATAAGCGGGGGGCCCTCCTACGAGCAGTACTTC.